One sample yielded the 5 T cell receptor beta chains listed below, sequenced in a study of blood T cell repertoires in COVID-19. Using immunoSEQ multiplex PCR, the repertoire was profiled, and TCRdb retains in-frame clones only, with some absent. The sample lists roughly 70,000 clones; roughly 86% were seen once. The sequenced sample was peripheral blood. The source of these receptors is a man aged 65 to 85 with active COVID-19.

This chain joins TRBV19 and TRBJ1-1; tentative D call: TRBD1 (5 bases). The CDR3 is 13 residues long. The germline V gene encodes CDR1 LNHDA and CDR2 SQIVND (reference sequence). Trimming took 10 bases from V and 8 from J, leaving 20 bases between them. The CDR3 here is CATSIGGVKEAFF. The CDR3 region has the DNA TGTGCCACCTCCATCGGGGGTGTGAAGGAAGCTTTCTTT.

Written as DNA, the CDR3 is TGTGCCAGCAGCGTAGGGCGAGCGCCGAACACCGGGGAGCTGTTTTTT. As protein: CASSVGRAPNTGELFF. The chain employs TRBV9 and TRBJ2-2; no clear D gene. V was shortened by 0 bases and J by 0 bases, with 9 bases between the two germline ends. This CDR3 contains 16 residues. Germline V gene sequence: CDR1 SGDLS, CDR2 YYNGEE.

This rearrangement joins TRBV5-1 to TRBJ2-5; a weak D match, TRBD2 (7 bases). Between the trimmed V and J ends, which lost 4 bases and 1 base, there was a span of 11 bases. CDR3 size: 14 residues. Looked up from germline, CDR1 is SGHRS and CDR2 is YFSETQ. The CDR3 DNA sequence: TGCGCCAGCAGCCCCCGGGGGGCCCAAGAGACCCAGTACTTC. This gives the protein CASSPRGAQETQYF.

The J gene is TRBJ1-4, the V gene TRBV6-5; D gene uncertain. V was shortened by 6 bases and J by 5 bases, with 4 bases between the two germline ends. The germline CDR1 and CDR2 sequences are MNHEY and SVGAGI. This CDR3 has 11 amino acids. The CDR3: CASSMNEKLFF. The CDR3 nucleotides are TGTGCCAGCAGCATGAATGAAAAACTGTTTTTT.

V usage is TRBV12-3 or TRBV12-4 and J usage is TRBJ1-5, with a tentative D call TRBD1 (6 bases). The CDR3 runs to 13 residues. The germline V and J ends were trimmed by 4 bases and 5 bases, with 9 bases remaining between them. CDR3 DNA: TGTGCCAGCAGTTCAGGGGCTTATCAGCCCCAGCATTTT. The encoded protein is CASSSGAYQPQHF.